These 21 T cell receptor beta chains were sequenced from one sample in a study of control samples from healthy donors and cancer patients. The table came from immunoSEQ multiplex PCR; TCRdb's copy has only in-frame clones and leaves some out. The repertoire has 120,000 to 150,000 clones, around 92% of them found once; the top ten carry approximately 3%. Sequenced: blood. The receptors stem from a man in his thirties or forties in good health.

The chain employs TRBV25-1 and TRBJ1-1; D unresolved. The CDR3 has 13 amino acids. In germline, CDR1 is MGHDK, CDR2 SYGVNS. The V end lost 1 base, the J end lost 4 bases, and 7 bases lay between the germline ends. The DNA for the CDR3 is TGTGCCAGCAGTGAATCGTGGGTCACTGAAGCTTTCTTT. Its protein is CASSESWVTEAFF.

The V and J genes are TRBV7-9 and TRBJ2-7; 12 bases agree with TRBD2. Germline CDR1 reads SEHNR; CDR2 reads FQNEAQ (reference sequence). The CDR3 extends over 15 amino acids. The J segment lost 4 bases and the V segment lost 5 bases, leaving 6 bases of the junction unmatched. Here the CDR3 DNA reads TGTGCCAGCAGCCATACTAGCGGGGGGCCGTACGAGCAGTACTTC. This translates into CASSHTSGGPYEQYF. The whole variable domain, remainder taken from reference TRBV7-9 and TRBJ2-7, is DTGVSQNPRHKITKRGQNVTFRCDPISEHNRLYWYRQTLGQGPEFLTYFQNEAQLEKSRLLSDRFSAERPKGSFSTLEIQRTEQGDSAMYLCASSHTSGGPYEQYFGPGTRLTVT.

The CDR3 spells CASSVLGTDTQYF. CDR3 DNA: TGTGCCAGCAGTGTACTAGGAACAGATACGCAGTATTTT. This sequence joins TRBV7-2 and TRBJ2-3, with a possible D match to TRBD2 (5 bases). V lost 6 bases and J lost 3, with 10 bases in between. Germline CDR1 SGHTA, CDR2 FQGNSA. The CDR3 covers 13 residues.

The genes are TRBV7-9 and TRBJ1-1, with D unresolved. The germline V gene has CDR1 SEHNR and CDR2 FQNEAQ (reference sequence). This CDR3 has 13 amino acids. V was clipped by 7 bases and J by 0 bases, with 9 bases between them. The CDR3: CASTRTVNTEAFF. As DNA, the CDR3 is TGTGCCAGCACCCGGACCGTGAACACTGAAGCTTTCTTT.

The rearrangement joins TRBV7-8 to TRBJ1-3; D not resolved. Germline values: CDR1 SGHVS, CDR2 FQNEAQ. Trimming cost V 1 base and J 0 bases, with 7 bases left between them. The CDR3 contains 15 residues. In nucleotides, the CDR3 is TGTGCCAGCAGCTTAGTGGCCGACTCTGGAAACACCATATATTTT. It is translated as CASSLVADSGNTIYF.

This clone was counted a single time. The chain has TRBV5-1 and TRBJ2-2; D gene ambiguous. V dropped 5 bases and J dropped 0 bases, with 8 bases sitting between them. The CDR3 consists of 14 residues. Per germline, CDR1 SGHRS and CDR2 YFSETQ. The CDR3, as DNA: TGCGCCAGCAGGGTGGGAACGAACACCGGGGAGCTGTTTTTT. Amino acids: CASRVGTNTGELFF.

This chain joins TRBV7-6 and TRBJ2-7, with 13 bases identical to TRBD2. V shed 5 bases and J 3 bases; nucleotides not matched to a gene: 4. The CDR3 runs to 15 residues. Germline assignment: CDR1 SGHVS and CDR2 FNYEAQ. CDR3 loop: CASSRLAGGFYEQYF. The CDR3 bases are TGTGCCAGCAGCCGACTAGCGGGGGGTTTCTACGAGCAGTACTTC. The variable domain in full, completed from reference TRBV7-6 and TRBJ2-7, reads GAGVSQSPRYKVTKRGQDVALRCDPISGHVSLYWYRQALGQGPEFLTYFNYEAQQDKSGLPNDRFSAERPEGSISTLTIQRTEQRDSAMYRCASSRLAGGFYEQYFGPGTRLTVT.

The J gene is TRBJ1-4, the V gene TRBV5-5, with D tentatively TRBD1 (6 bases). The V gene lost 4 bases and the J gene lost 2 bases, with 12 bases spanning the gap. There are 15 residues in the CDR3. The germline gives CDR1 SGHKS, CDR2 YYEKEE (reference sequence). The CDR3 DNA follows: TGTGCCAGCAGCCCTGGACAGTTGACTAATGAAAAACTGTTTTTT. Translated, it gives CASSPGQLTNEKLFF.

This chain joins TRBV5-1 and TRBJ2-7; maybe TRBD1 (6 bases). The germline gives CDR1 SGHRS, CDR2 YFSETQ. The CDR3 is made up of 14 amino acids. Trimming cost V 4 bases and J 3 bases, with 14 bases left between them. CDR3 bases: TGCGCCAGCAGCCCCGTGGACAGCTTCTACGAGCAGTACTTC. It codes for CASSPVDSFYEQYF.

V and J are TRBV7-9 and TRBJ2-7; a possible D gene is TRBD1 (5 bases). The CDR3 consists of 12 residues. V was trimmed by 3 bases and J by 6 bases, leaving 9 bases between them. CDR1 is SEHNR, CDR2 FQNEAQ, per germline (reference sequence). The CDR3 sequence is CASSFSGREQYF. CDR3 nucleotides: TGTGCCAGCAGCTTCTCAGGGCGCGAGCAGTACTTC.

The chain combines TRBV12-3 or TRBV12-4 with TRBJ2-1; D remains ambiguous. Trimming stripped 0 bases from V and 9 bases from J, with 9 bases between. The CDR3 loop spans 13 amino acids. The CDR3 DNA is TGTGCCAGCAGTTTAGCGCTTCGGTTTGAGCAGTTCTTC. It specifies CASSLALRFEQFF.

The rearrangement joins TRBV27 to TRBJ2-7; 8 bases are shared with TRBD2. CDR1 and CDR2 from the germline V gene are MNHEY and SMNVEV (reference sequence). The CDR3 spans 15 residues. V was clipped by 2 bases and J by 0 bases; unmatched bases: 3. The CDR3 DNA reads TGTGCCAGCAGTTTACAGGCGGGGGGCTCCTACGAGCAGTACTTC. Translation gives CASSLQAGGSYEQYF.

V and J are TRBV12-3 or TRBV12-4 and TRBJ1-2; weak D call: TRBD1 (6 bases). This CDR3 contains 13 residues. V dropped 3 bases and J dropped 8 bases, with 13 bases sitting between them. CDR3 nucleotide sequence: TGTGCCAGCAGTTTCGGGGGGGCTCAGGGCTACACCTTC. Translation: CASSFGGAQGYTF.

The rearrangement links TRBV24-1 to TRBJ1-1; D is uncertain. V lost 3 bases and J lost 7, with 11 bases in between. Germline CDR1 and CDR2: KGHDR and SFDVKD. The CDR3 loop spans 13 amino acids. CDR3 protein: CATSDSLQFEAFF. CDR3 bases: TGTGCCACCAGTGATAGCTTACAGTTTGAAGCTTTCTTT.

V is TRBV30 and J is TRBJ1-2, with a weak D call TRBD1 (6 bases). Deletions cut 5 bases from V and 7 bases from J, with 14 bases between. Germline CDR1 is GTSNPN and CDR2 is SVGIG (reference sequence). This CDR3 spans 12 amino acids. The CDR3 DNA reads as TGTGCCTGGGGAGATAACAGGGCTGGCTACACCTTC. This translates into CAWGDNRAGYTF.

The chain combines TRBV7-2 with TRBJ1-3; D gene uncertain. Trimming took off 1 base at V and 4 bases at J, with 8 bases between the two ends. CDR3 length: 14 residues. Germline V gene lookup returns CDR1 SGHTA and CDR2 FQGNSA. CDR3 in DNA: TGTGCCAGCAGCTTAGAAGCAGCAGGAAACACCATATATTTT. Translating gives CASSLEAAGNTIYF. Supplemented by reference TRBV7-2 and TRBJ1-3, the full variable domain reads GAGVSQSPSNKVTEKGKDVELRCDPISGHTALYWYRQSLGQGLEFLIYFQGNSAPDKSGLPSDRFSAERTGGSVSTLTIQRTQQEDSAVYLCASSLEAAGNTIYFGEGSWLTVV.

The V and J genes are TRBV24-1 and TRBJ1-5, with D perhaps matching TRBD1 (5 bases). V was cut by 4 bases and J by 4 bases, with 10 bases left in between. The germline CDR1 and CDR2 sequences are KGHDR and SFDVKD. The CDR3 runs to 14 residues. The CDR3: CATSDPGTNQPQHF. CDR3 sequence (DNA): TGTGCCACCAGTGACCCCGGGACTAATCAGCCCCAGCATTTT.

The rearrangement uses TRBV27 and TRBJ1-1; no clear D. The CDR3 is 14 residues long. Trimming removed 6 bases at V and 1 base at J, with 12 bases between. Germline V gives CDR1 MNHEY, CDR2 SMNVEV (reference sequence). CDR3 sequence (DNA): TGTGCCAGCAGCCTATCCGGGTGGAACACTGAAGCTTTCTTT. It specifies CASSLSGWNTEAFF.

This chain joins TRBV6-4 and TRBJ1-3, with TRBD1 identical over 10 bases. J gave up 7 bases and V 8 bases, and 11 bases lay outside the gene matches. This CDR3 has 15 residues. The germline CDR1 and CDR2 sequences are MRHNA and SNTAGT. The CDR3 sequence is CASPPRDRGGNTIYF. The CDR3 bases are TGTGCCAGCCCCCCCCGGGACAGGGGTGGGAACACCATATATTTT.

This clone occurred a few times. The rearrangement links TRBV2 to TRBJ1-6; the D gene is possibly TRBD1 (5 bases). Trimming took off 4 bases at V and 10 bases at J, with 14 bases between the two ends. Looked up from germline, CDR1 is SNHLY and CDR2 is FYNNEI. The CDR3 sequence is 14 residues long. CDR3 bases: TGTGCCAGCAGTGTGGCAGCCGAGGGGTCACCCCTCCACTTT. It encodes CASSVAAEGSPLHF. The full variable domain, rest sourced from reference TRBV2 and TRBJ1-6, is EPEVTQTPSHQVTQMGQEVILRCVPISNHLYFYWYRQILGQKVEFLVSFYNNEISEKSEIFDDQFSVERPDGSNFTLKIRSTKLEDSAMYFCASSVAAEGSPLHFGNGTRLTVT.

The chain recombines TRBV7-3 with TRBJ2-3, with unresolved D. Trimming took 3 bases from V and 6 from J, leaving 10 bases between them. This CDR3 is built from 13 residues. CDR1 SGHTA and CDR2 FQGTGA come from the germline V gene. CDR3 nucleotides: TGTGCCAGCAGCTTGGTCGTTGGCGATACGCAGTATTTT. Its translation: CASSLVVGDTQYF.